A selection of T cell receptor beta chains follows, all from one sample in a study of regulatory T cells in long-lasting Graves disease. TCRdb re-called the multiplex PCR reads with MiXCR, one entry per CDR3 protein. Among a few hundred thousand distinct CDR3 sequences, 20% to 25% were seen once, and the ten largest hold roughly 7%. Sample: peripheral blood mononuclear cells (PBMCs), taken when the disease was refractory, from a patient treated with antithyroid drugs. The receptors originated from a female donor with Graves disease. Each CDR3 is given with its conserved first and last residue. Each record gives: J gene, V gene, CDR3 length, D gene, clone size, CDR3 DNA, CDR3 protein. A D gene is named only where the DNA matches it firmly. Only some rows state a clone size, as once, few, many or a class for expanded clones.

J gene: TRBJ2-2; V gene: TRBV28; CDR3 length: 16; D gene: TRBD1; clone size: NA; CDR3 DNA: TGTGCCAGCAGCCCTCCCGGGACAGGGATCCCCGGGGAGCTGTTTTTT; CDR3 protein: CASSPPGTGIPGELFF
J gene: TRBJ1-2; V gene: TRBV12-3/TRBV12-4; CDR3 length: 14; D gene: TRBD1; clone size: many; CDR3 DNA: TGTGCCAGCAGTACGGCCACAGGGGGATATGGCTACACCTTC; CDR3 protein: CASSTATGGYGYTF
J gene: TRBJ2-1; V gene: TRBV11-2; CDR3 length: 19; D gene: TRBD1; clone size: NA; CDR3 DNA: TGTGCCAGCAGCCCGACAGGGGAGAGGGTTAGGGGCTACTACAATGAGCAGTTCTTC; CDR3 protein: CASSPTGERVRGYYNEQFF
J gene: TRBJ2-3; V gene: TRBV6-1; CDR3 length: 12; D gene: NA; clone size: NA; CDR3 DNA: TGTGCCAGCAGTCGTCGGCGAGATACGCAGTATTTT; CDR3 protein: CASSRRRDTQYF
J gene: TRBJ1-6; V gene: TRBV20-1; CDR3 length: 16; D gene: TRBD1; clone size: few; CDR3 DNA: TGCAGTGCTAGAGATCCGACAGGGGGCCTGGGTTCACCCCTCCACTTT; CDR3 protein: CSARDPTGGLGSPLHF
J gene: TRBJ2-5; V gene: TRBV5-1; CDR3 length: 13; D gene: NA; clone size: few; CDR3 DNA: TGCGCCAGCGCCTGGGTGGAAACGGAGACCCAGTACTTC; CDR3 protein: CASAWVETETQYF
J gene: TRBJ1-5; V gene: TRBV6-1; CDR3 length: 14; D gene: TRBD1; clone size: NA; CDR3 DNA: TGTGCCAGCAGCTTCCGGGACAGCGGTCAGCCCCAGCATTTT; CDR3 protein: CASSFRDSGQPQHF
J gene: TRBJ1-6; V gene: TRBV5-5; CDR3 length: 15; D gene: TRBD1; clone size: many; CDR3 DNA: TGTGCCAGCAGCTTTCCGGGACAGAATAATTCACCCCTCCACTTT; CDR3 protein: CASSFPGQNNSPLHF
J gene: TRBJ2-2; V gene: TRBV12-3/TRBV12-4; CDR3 length: 16; D gene: TRBD2; clone size: many; CDR3 DNA: TGTGCCAGCACCCGGGGGGTAGCCGCGAACACCGGGGAGCTGTTTTTT; CDR3 protein: CASTRGVAANTGELFF
J gene: TRBJ1-2; V gene: TRBV28; CDR3 length: 14; D gene: NA; clone size: many; CDR3 DNA: TGTGCCAGCGGGTATGGAGGGGCTGACTATGGCTACACCTTC; CDR3 protein: CASGYGGADYGYTF
J gene: TRBJ1-2; V gene: TRBV6-2/TRBV6-3; CDR3 length: 14; D gene: NA; clone size: many; CDR3 DNA: TGTGCCAGCAGTTACTCGGGGGGGACCTATGGCTACACCTTC; CDR3 protein: CASSYSGGTYGYTF
J gene: TRBJ2-7; V gene: TRBV7-2; CDR3 length: 12; D gene: NA; clone size: many; CDR3 DNA: TGTGCCAGCAGCCAGGATGCAGACGAGCAGTACTTC; CDR3 protein: CASSQDADEQYF
J gene: TRBJ2-7; V gene: TRBV27; CDR3 length: 14; D gene: TRBD1; clone size: many; CDR3 DNA: TGTGCCACGTGGGAGAGACAGGGGGCGGTCGAGCAGTACTTC; CDR3 protein: CATWERQGAVEQYF
J gene: TRBJ1-1; V gene: TRBV18; CDR3 length: 14; D gene: NA; clone size: NA; CDR3 DNA: TGTGCCAGCTCACGAGAGGGGTCGAACACTGAAGCTTTCTTT; CDR3 protein: CASSREGSNTEAFF
J gene: TRBJ1-2; V gene: TRBV5-1; CDR3 length: 13; D gene: TRBD1; clone size: NA; CDR3 DNA: TGCGCCAGCCACCCGGGACAGGAGGGTGGCTACACCTTC; CDR3 protein: CASHPGQEGGYTF
J gene: TRBJ1-1; V gene: TRBV10-3; CDR3 length: 15; D gene: NA; clone size: NA; CDR3 DNA: TGTGCCATCAGTGGAGAGCACAGGGTGAACACTGAAGCTTTCTTT; CDR3 protein: CAISGEHRVNTEAFF
J gene: TRBJ2-2; V gene: TRBV5-1; CDR3 length: 12; D gene: NA; clone size: NA; CDR3 DNA: TGCGCCAGCAGCAGGGTTGACGGGGAGCTGTTTTTT; CDR3 protein: CASSRVDGELFF
J gene: TRBJ2-2; V gene: TRBV19; CDR3 length: 18; D gene: TRBD1; clone size: NA; CDR3 DNA: TGTGCCAGTAGTGCCGTTCGGACAGGGGCGAGAAACACCGGGGAGCTGTTTTTT; CDR3 protein: CASSAVRTGARNTGELFF
J gene: TRBJ1-5; V gene: TRBV5-6; CDR3 length: 13; D gene: NA; clone size: NA; CDR3 DNA: TGTGCCAGCAGCTTATGGGGAGCCGGGACCCAGCATTTT; CDR3 protein: CASSLWGAGTQHF
J gene: TRBJ1-4; V gene: TRBV10-2; CDR3 length: 13; D gene: NA; clone size: few; CDR3 DNA: TGCGCCAGCAGTGATCCAGAGAATGAAAAACTGTTTTTT; CDR3 protein: CASSDPENEKLFF
J gene: TRBJ1-4; V gene: TRBV28; CDR3 length: 15; D gene: NA; clone size: many; CDR3 DNA: TGTGCCAGCAGACTTGGTGGGGGCGTTCGTGAAAAACTGTTTTTT; CDR3 protein: CASRLGGGVREKLFF
J gene: TRBJ1-4; V gene: TRBV30; CDR3 length: 15; D gene: NA; clone size: few; CDR3 DNA: TGTGCCTGGAGTGTAATCCCGGGAAGCCATGAAAAACTGTTTTTT; CDR3 protein: CAWSVIPGSHEKLFF
J gene: TRBJ2-5; V gene: TRBV15; CDR3 length: 19; D gene: TRBD1; clone size: NA; CDR3 DNA: TGTGCCACCAGCAGAGATCGCATAAACAGGGGCTGGCCTCAAGAGACCCAGTACTTC; CDR3 protein: CATSRDRINRGWPQETQYF
J gene: TRBJ1-2; V gene: TRBV5-4; CDR3 length: 12; D gene: NA; clone size: many; CDR3 DNA: TGTGCCAGCAGGCAGGGCAACTATGGCTACACCTTC; CDR3 protein: CASRQGNYGYTF
J gene: TRBJ1-4; V gene: TRBV7-2; CDR3 length: 13; D gene: NA; clone size: NA; CDR3 DNA: TGTGCCAGCAGCCTTGAAGGGTCCGAAAAACTGTTTTTT; CDR3 protein: CASSLEGSEKLFF
J gene: TRBJ1-4; V gene: TRBV12-3/TRBV12-4; CDR3 length: 14; D gene: NA; clone size: few; CDR3 DNA: TGTGCCAGCAGTCCACAGGGCTCCAATGAAAAACTGTTTTTT; CDR3 protein: CASSPQGSNEKLFF
J gene: TRBJ2-7; V gene: TRBV6-2/TRBV6-3; CDR3 length: 13; D gene: NA; clone size: few; CDR3 DNA: TGTGCCAGCAGACGACCTAGCACCTACGAGCAGTACTTC; CDR3 protein: CASRRPSTYEQYF
J gene: TRBJ2-5; V gene: TRBV3-1; CDR3 length: 14; D gene: TRBD1; clone size: many; CDR3 DNA: TGTGCCAGCAGCTCGGGACAGGAAGGACAGACCCAGTACTTC; CDR3 protein: CASSSGQEGQTQYF
J gene: TRBJ1-1; V gene: TRBV29-1; CDR3 length: 16; D gene: TRBD1; clone size: many; CDR3 DNA: TGCAGCGTTGAAGATTCCGTGACAGGGGGGTACACTGAAGCTTTCTTT; CDR3 protein: CSVEDSVTGGYTEAFF
J gene: TRBJ1-2; V gene: TRBV7-2; CDR3 length: 15; D gene: NA; clone size: NA; CDR3 DNA: TGTGCCAGCAGCCCGAGACCCGGGGCCGGCTATGGCTACACCTTC; CDR3 protein: CASSPRPGAGYGYTF
J gene: TRBJ2-2; V gene: TRBV19; CDR3 length: 15; D gene: TRBD1; clone size: NA; CDR3 DNA: TGTGCCAGTAGCCTTGGACAGGGAAGTACCGGGGAGCTGTTTTTT; CDR3 protein: CASSLGQGSTGELFF
J gene: TRBJ1-2; V gene: TRBV28; CDR3 length: 17; D gene: TRBD1; clone size: few; CDR3 DNA: TGTGCCAGCAGTTTCTCTCGGACAGGGTCCCCTAACTATGGCTACACCTTC; CDR3 protein: CASSFSRTGSPNYGYTF
J gene: TRBJ2-7; V gene: TRBV6-1; CDR3 length: 15; D gene: TRBD1; clone size: many; CDR3 DNA: TGTGCCAGCAGACACCGGACAGGGGGCGGCTACGAGCAGTACTTC; CDR3 protein: CASRHRTGGGYEQYF
J gene: TRBJ2-5; V gene: TRBV5-1; CDR3 length: 16; D gene: NA; clone size: few; CDR3 DNA: TGCGCCAGCAGCTTGGGCCTCGGGGGAGTAGGAGAGACCCAGTACTTC; CDR3 protein: CASSLGLGGVGETQYF
J gene: TRBJ1-1; V gene: TRBV10-3; CDR3 length: 16; D gene: TRBD1; clone size: many; CDR3 DNA: TGTGCCATCAGTGAAGGACCGACAGGGGGTGTAACTGAAGCTTTCTTT; CDR3 protein: CAISEGPTGGVTEAFF
J gene: TRBJ1-2; V gene: TRBV5-1; CDR3 length: 13; D gene: TRBD1; clone size: many; CDR3 DNA: TGCGCCAGCGGTGGAGTTACAGGGGAAGGCTACACCTTC; CDR3 protein: CASGGVTGEGYTF
J gene: TRBJ1-2; V gene: TRBV7-8; CDR3 length: 16; D gene: TRBD1; clone size: many; CDR3 DNA: TGTGCCAGCAGCTTAAGTATGGGACAGGGGCTTTATGGCTACACCTTC; CDR3 protein: CASSLSMGQGLYGYTF
J gene: TRBJ1-1; V gene: TRBV6-2/TRBV6-3; CDR3 length: 13; D gene: NA; clone size: NA; CDR3 DNA: TGTGCCAGCAGCTTGGGGCGCCGTACTGAAGCTTTCTTT; CDR3 protein: CASSLGRRTEAFF
J gene: TRBJ2-2; V gene: TRBV6-1; CDR3 length: 14; D gene: NA; clone size: NA; CDR3 DNA: TGTGCCAGCACCCCCGGAGGGTACACCGGGGAGCTGTTTTTT; CDR3 protein: CASTPGGYTGELFF
J gene: TRBJ1-1; V gene: TRBV19; CDR3 length: 15; D gene: NA; clone size: NA; CDR3 DNA: TGTGCCAGTAGTATAGCGGGCTCAGGGAACACTGAAGCTTTCTTT; CDR3 protein: CASSIAGSGNTEAFF
J gene: TRBJ2-1; V gene: TRBV6-2/TRBV6-3; CDR3 length: 15; D gene: NA; clone size: NA; CDR3 DNA: TGTGCCAGCAGTCGTAGCCAGAGCTCCTACAATGAGCAGTTCTTC; CDR3 protein: CASSRSQSSYNEQFF
J gene: TRBJ1-5; V gene: TRBV2; CDR3 length: 15; D gene: TRBD1; clone size: many; CDR3 DNA: TGTGCCAGCAGTCCAACAGGGGGCCGCAATCAGCCCCAGCATTTT; CDR3 protein: CASSPTGGRNQPQHF
J gene: TRBJ2-2; V gene: TRBV24-1; CDR3 length: 15; D gene: NA; clone size: NA; CDR3 DNA: TGTGCCACCAGTGATTTGTGGGGGAACACCGGGGAGCTGTTTTTT; CDR3 protein: CATSDLWGNTGELFF
J gene: TRBJ1-5; V gene: TRBV19; CDR3 length: 16; D gene: TRBD1; clone size: NA; CDR3 DNA: TGTGCCAGTAGTACATGGACAGGGTCAAGCAATCAGCCCCAGCATTTT; CDR3 protein: CASSTWTGSSNQPQHF
J gene: TRBJ1-4; V gene: TRBV20-1; CDR3 length: 12; D gene: NA; clone size: many; CDR3 DNA: TGCAGTGCTCACCTCGGGGGTGAAAAACTGTTTTTT; CDR3 protein: CSAHLGGEKLFF
J gene: TRBJ1-1; V gene: TRBV14; CDR3 length: 13; D gene: TRBD1; clone size: few; CDR3 DNA: TGTGCCAGCAGCCAAAGGGGGCACACTGAAGCTTTCTTT; CDR3 protein: CASSQRGHTEAFF
J gene: TRBJ2-5; V gene: TRBV7-9; CDR3 length: 14; D gene: NA; clone size: NA; CDR3 DNA: TGTGCCAGCAGCTGGCCGGAGTTAGAGGAGGCCCAGTACTTC; CDR3 protein: CASSWPELEEAQYF
J gene: TRBJ1-1; V gene: TRBV12-3/TRBV12-4; CDR3 length: 16; D gene: NA; clone size: many; CDR3 DNA: TGTGCCAGCAGTTTTGGCCAAATGACAGGGAACACTGAAGCTTTCTTT; CDR3 protein: CASSFGQMTGNTEAFF
J gene: TRBJ1-2; V gene: TRBV6-5; CDR3 length: 16; D gene: TRBD1; clone size: few; CDR3 DNA: TGTGCCAGCAGTTTCCCGGGAACAGGGGTGGTTGAGGGCTACACCTTC; CDR3 protein: CASSFPGTGVVEGYTF
J gene: TRBJ2-7; V gene: TRBV2; CDR3 length: 12; D gene: NA; clone size: few; CDR3 DNA: TGTGCCAGCCTTAGACTGGACTACGAGCAGTACTTC; CDR3 protein: CASLRLDYEQYF
J gene: TRBJ1-1; V gene: TRBV7-9; CDR3 length: 15; D gene: TRBD1; clone size: many; CDR3 DNA: TGTGCCAGCAGCTTGGCAGGGGGCCATAACACTGAAGCTTTCTTT; CDR3 protein: CASSLAGGHNTEAFF
J gene: TRBJ1-2; V gene: TRBV5-6; CDR3 length: 13; D gene: NA; clone size: few; CDR3 DNA: TGTGCCAGCAGCTCGACAGTCAACTATGGCTACACCTTC; CDR3 protein: CASSSTVNYGYTF
J gene: TRBJ2-1; V gene: TRBV20-1; CDR3 length: 16; D gene: TRBD2; clone size: few; CDR3 DNA: TGCAGTGCTAGAGATGACGGCGGGAGGGCCGGCAATGAGCAGTTCTTC; CDR3 protein: CSARDDGGRAGNEQFF
J gene: TRBJ1-5; V gene: TRBV6-1; CDR3 length: 13; D gene: NA; clone size: NA; CDR3 DNA: TGTGCCAGCACTAGGGACGGTTATCAGCCCCAGCATTTT; CDR3 protein: CASTRDGYQPQHF
J gene: TRBJ1-1; V gene: TRBV7-8; CDR3 length: 16; D gene: NA; clone size: NA; CDR3 DNA: TGTGCCAGCAGCTTAAGGGAGCGGGGCTTTGTCCCTGAAGCTTTCTTT; CDR3 protein: CASSLRERGFVPEAFF
J gene: TRBJ2-5; V gene: TRBV5-1; CDR3 length: 14; D gene: NA; clone size: NA; CDR3 DNA: TGCGCCAGCAGCCCTTCCCCCCAGCGAGAGACCCAGTACTTC; CDR3 protein: CASSPSPQRETQYF
J gene: TRBJ1-1; V gene: TRBV12-3/TRBV12-4; CDR3 length: 15; D gene: NA; clone size: NA; CDR3 DNA: TGTGCCAGCAGTTTAGAGGGCGCCATGAACACTGAAGCTTTCTTT; CDR3 protein: CASSLEGAMNTEAFF
J gene: TRBJ1-1; V gene: TRBV3-1; CDR3 length: 16; D gene: NA; clone size: NA; CDR3 DNA: TGTGCCAGCAGCCCCGGCAGGCATAGGAGGAACACTGAAGCTTTCTTT; CDR3 protein: CASSPGRHRRNTEAFF
J gene: TRBJ2-7; V gene: TRBV10-3; CDR3 length: 15; D gene: NA; clone size: many; CDR3 DNA: TGTGCCATCAGTGGGGGCGCGAGGTTCTCCTACGAGCAGTACTTC; CDR3 protein: CAISGGARFSYEQYF
J gene: TRBJ1-5; V gene: TRBV19; CDR3 length: 16; D gene: NA; clone size: few; CDR3 DNA: TGTGCCAGTAGTATCCGTAGGACAGTCCCGGGTCAGCCCCAGCATTTT; CDR3 protein: CASSIRRTVPGQPQHF